This is a list of T cell receptor beta chains from one sample in a study of cytomegalovirus exposure and HLA in healthy donors. Generated by immunoSEQ multiplex PCR, the TCRdb table keeps only in-frame clones and is missing some. The sample contains 90,000 to 150,000 clones, roughly 90% of which appear only once. Sequencing was performed on PBMCs. These receptors were obtained from a woman aged 18-29 years in good health and CMV-seropositive. Both conserved end residues are part of each CDR3. Rows give clone size only sometimes, using once, few, many, or a class for an expanded clone.

>-|TRBV2
CASSRPPATRGQFF
>-|TRBV6-5
CASSFGTSFSEQFF
>-|TRBV9
CASSAGGPAHGQYF
>-|TRBV7-2
CASSLAGGNTEAFF
>-|TRBV7-9
CASSMTAGVGDTQYF
>-|TRBV4-1
CASSQQLEGSPLHF
>-|TRBV18
CASSPPSSGGGNEQFF
>-|TRBV6-6
CAAGGVAGVGEQYF
>-|TRBV30
CAWSFTGSYGYTF
>few|TRBV28
CASSPGLAVTGELFF
>-|TRBV6-6
CASRTSGGSGANVLTF
>-|TRBV5-6
CASSFIQGSWETQYF
>-|TRBV4-2
CASSQDLTGGKTQYF
>-|TRBV2
CASRARTSGEETQYF
>-|TRBV29-1
CSVGGVPQADTQYF
>-|TRBV7-2
CASSLPGGSRGYTF
>-|TRBV6-1
CASSEDRANTEAFF
>few|TRBV2
CASSELGTGINNSPLHF
>-|TRBV23-1
CASIRDSGETQYF
>-|TRBV11-3
CASSLTGGRGYTF
>-|TRBV27
CASSFRTGGRTTEAFF
>-|TRBV27
CASSLQGNEQFF
>-|TRBV15
CATSRKSGTGTYEQYF
>-|TRBV5-6
CASSWGQDTIYF